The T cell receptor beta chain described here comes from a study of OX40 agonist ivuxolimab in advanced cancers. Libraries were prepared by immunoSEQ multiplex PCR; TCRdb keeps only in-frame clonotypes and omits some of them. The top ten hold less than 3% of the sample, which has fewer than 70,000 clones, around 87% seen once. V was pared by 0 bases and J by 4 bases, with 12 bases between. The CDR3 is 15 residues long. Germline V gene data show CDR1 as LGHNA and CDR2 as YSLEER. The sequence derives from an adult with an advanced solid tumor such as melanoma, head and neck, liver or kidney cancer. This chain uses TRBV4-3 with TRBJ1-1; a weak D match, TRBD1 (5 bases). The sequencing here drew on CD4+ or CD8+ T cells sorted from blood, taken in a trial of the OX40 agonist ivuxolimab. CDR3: CASSQDMRGSTEAFF. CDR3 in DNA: TGCGCCAGCAGCCAAGATATGCGGGGGAGCACTGAAGCTTTCTTT.